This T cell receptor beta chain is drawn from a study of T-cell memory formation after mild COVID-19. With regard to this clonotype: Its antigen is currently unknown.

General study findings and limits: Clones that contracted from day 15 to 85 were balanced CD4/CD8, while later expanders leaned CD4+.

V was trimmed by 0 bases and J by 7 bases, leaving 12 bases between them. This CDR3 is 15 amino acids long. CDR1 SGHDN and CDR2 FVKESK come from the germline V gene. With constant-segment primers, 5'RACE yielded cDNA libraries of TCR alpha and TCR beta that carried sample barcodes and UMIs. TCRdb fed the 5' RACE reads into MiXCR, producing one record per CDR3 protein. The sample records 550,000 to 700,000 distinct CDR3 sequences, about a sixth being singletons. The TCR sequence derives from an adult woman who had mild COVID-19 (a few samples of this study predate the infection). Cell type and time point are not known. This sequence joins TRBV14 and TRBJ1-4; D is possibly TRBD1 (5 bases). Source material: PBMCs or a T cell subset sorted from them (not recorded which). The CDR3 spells CASSQDLDGGEKLFF. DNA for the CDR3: TGTGCCAGCAGCCAAGATCTGGACGGGGGTGAAAAACTGTTTTTT.